This TCR beta chain was identified during a study of PD-1 blockade in mismatch repair-deficient tumors. All patients were mismatch repair deficient, assessed by either PCR or immunohistochemistry. TCRs were sequenced from three patients responding to pembrolizumab. Using immunoSEQ multiplex PCR, the repertoire was profiled, and TCRdb retains in-frame clones only, with some absent. The table includes 90,000 to 130,000 clones, roughly 80% detected once. Germline V gene data show CDR1 as LGHNT and CDR2 as FRNRAP. CDR3 size: 14 residues. V lost 5 bases and J lost 0, with 11 bases in between. This clone was found a few times.

Sequencing used peripheral blood, obtained about 60 weeks after starting pembrolizumab. The receptor comes from an adult with mismatch repair-deficient cancer. The rearrangement links TRBV12-5 to TRBJ2-7; possible D gene TRBD2, 6 bases. The CDR3 DNA reads as TGTGCTAGTGGTAACGACGGGAGCTCCTACGAGCAGTACTTC. Protein: CASGNDGSSYEQYF.